The 2 T cell receptor beta chains in this list originate from one sample, sequenced in a study of shared clonotypes between healthy human individuals. The method was immunoSEQ multiplex PCR; TCRdb's version includes in-frame clones alone and lacks a portion of them. The sample has fewer than 550,000 clones; almost 80% are singletons. The sequenced sample was PBMCs. The receptors were gathered from a woman in her 40s in good health. Some clones in this sample may be carry-over from other donors' samples.

This chain links TRBV19 with TRBJ2-1; 13 positions agree with TRBD2. Germline V gives CDR1 LNHDA, CDR2 SQIVND (reference sequence). Losses at the gene ends were 6 bases for V and 3 bases for J; bases not matched to a gene: 11. The CDR3 length is 18 residues. Here the CDR3 reads CASSLGTSGKGGYNEQFF. Here the CDR3 DNA reads TGTGCCAGTAGCCTCGGGACTAGCGGGAAAGGAGGCTACAATGAGCAGTTCTTC. Filled out from reference TRBV19 and TRBJ2-1, the complete variable domain reads DGGITQSPKYLFRKEGQNVTLSCEQNLNHDAMYWYRQDPGQGLRLIYYSQIVNDFQKGDIAEGYSVSREKKESFPLTVTSAQKNPTAFYLCASSLGTSGKGGYNEQFFGPGTRLTVL.

This chain uses TRBV6-1 with TRBJ1-5; 7 positions agree with TRBD1. Germline values: CDR1 MNHNS, CDR2 SASEGT. The CDR3 consists of 15 residues. V was clipped by 8 bases and J by 4 bases; unmatched bases: 11. For the CDR3, the DNA is TGTGCCAGCGCGGCCGCGACAGGGATAAATCAGCCCCAGCATTTT. This sequence encodes CASAAATGINQPQHF.